Below are 28 T cell receptor beta chains sequenced from a single sample in a study of cytomegalovirus exposure and HLA in healthy donors. The repertoire was sequenced with immunoSEQ multiplex PCR; TCRdb's copy has only in-frame clones and lacks some. The sample has about 200,000 clones, more than 75% seen once. Sequenced material: PBMCs. The origin of the receptors is a woman between 18 and 30 years old in good health and CMV-seropositive.

The chain recombines TRBV2 with TRBJ2-5, with D tentatively TRBD1 (5 bases). Trimming removed 5 bases at V and 3 bases at J, with 10 bases between. The CDR3 has 13 amino acids. CDR1 and CDR2 from the germline V gene are SNHLY and FYNNEI. The CDR3, as DNA: TGTGCCAGCAGTTACGACAGAAAAGAGACCCAGTACTTC. Translation gives CASSYDRKETQYF. Drawing the rest from reference TRBV2 and TRBJ2-5, the complete variable domain is EPEVTQTPSHQVTQMGQEVILRCVPISNHLYFYWYRQILGQKVEFLVSFYNNEISEKSEIFDDQFSVERPDGSNFTLKIRSTKLEDSAMYFCASSYDRKETQYFGPGTRLLVL.

The chain carries TRBV4-1 and TRBJ1-2; D unresolved. This CDR3 spans 13 amino acids. Trimming pared 5 bases from V and 4 bases from J, leaving 11 bases between. Germline V gene lookup returns CDR1 MGHRA and CDR2 YSYEKL. The CDR3 region has the DNA TGCGCCAGCAGCGCCGAGGGAAGCTATGGCTACACCTTC. It translates to CASSAEGSYGYTF.

The J gene is TRBJ1-2, the V gene TRBV27, with D possibly matching TRBD1 (6 bases). V shed 0 bases and J shed 3 bases, with 14 bases lying between them. The CDR3 covers 16 residues. CDR1 is MNHEY and CDR2 is SMNVEV in the germline V gene (reference sequence). CDR3 loop: CASSLSGGTGYYGYTF. CDR3 bases: TGTGCCAGCAGTTTATCAGGGGGTACGGGGTACTATGGCTACACCTTC.

The chain has TRBV5-1 and TRBJ2-3; 7 nucleotides align to TRBD2. Germline-derived CDR1 and CDR2 are SGHRS and YFSETQ. This CDR3 contains 13 residues. After removal of 4 bases from V and 5 bases from J, the junction contained 4 bases not matched to a gene. Here the CDR3 DNA reads TGCGCCAGCAGCCCTTTAGCGGGAGATACGCAGTATTTT. It codes for CASSPLAGDTQYF.

In its sample, this clone was seen once. The chain uses TRBV19 and TRBJ1-5; D ambiguous. The ends were cut back, 3 bases at V and 1 base at J, with 13 bases in the middle. The germline V gene encodes CDR1 LNHDA and CDR2 SQIVND (reference sequence). The CDR3 sequence is 16 residues long. Here the CDR3 DNA reads TGTGCCAGTAGTATGGGCCCTCGTGGGAGCAATCAGCCCCAGCATTTT. Encoded protein: CASSMGPRGSNQPQHF.

V is TRBV14 and J is TRBJ1-2; weak D call: TRBD1 (5 bases). The CDR3 is 16 amino acids. V was trimmed by 0 bases and J by 4 bases, leaving 15 bases between them. From germline, CDR1 is SGHDN and CDR2 FVKESK. The CDR3 sequence is CASSQDLGAGSYGYTF. The CDR3 DNA reads TGTGCCAGCAGCCAAGATCTTGGAGCAGGGTCCTATGGCTACACCTTC.

The chain joins TRBV6-1 to TRBJ1-5; D is possibly TRBD1 (5 bases). The CDR3 sequence is 15 residues long. V lost 4 bases to trimming and J lost 0 bases, with 10 bases between them. Germline CDR1 and CDR2: MNHNS and SASEGT. CDR3 sequence: CASSGGGFSNQPQHF. CDR3 nucleotides: TGTGCCAGCAGTGGGGGGGGGTTTAGCAATCAGCCCCAGCATTTT.

V gene TRBV27 combines with J gene TRBJ1-2; a possible D gene is TRBD1 (6 bases). Between the trimmed V and J ends, which lost 6 bases and 4 bases, there was a span of 18 bases. CDR1 is MNHEY and CDR2 is SMNVEV in the germline V gene (reference sequence). The CDR3 is made up of 15 amino acids. DNA for the CDR3: TGTGCCAGCAGACCGCAGAAGACAGGCTTCTATGGCTACACCTTC. This encodes CASRPQKTGFYGYTF.

The chain is built from TRBV28 and TRBJ1-1; unclear D gene. Looked up from germline, CDR1 is MDHEN and CDR2 is SYDVKM. Trimming took off 2 bases at V and 4 bases at J, with 8 bases between the two ends. The CDR3 extends over 13 amino acids. For the CDR3, the DNA is TGTGCCAGCAGTTTAATAGGAGGCACTGAAGCTTTCTTT. Protein product: CASSLIGGTEAFF.

V usage is TRBV27 and J usage is TRBJ2-5, with D possibly TRBD2 on 6 matching bases. CDR1 and CDR2 from the germline V gene are MNHEY and SMNVEV (reference sequence). Between the trimmed V and J ends, which lost 4 bases and 3 bases, there was a span of 12 bases. The CDR3 has 14 residues. CDR3 coding DNA: TGTGCCAGCAGTTCAACGGGACTTAAAGAGACCCAGTACTTC. It codes for CASSSTGLKETQYF.

Only a few counts were recorded for this clone. The chain has TRBV29-1 and TRBJ1-1; 9 bases align to TRBD1. Trimming removed 8 bases from V and 6 bases from J; junction bases left unmatched: 7. The CDR3 totals 12 residues. The germline gives CDR1 SQVTM, CDR2 ANQGSEA. As DNA, the CDR3 is TGCAGCTCGGGACAGGGAGAGGCTGAAGCTTTCTTT. Its protein is CSSGQGEAEAFF.

The V gene is TRBV28, the J gene TRBJ2-5; the D gene is possibly TRBD1 (5 bases). Looked up from germline, CDR1 is MDHEN and CDR2 is SYDVKM. V was clipped by 4 bases and J by 3 bases, with 15 bases between them. This CDR3 region has 15 residues. CDR3 region: CASSSVQAGKETQYF. DNA for the CDR3: TGTGCCAGCAGTTCCGTACAGGCAGGGAAAGAGACCCAGTACTTC. Full variable domain (outside the CDR3, taken from reference TRBV28 and TRBJ2-5): DVKVTQSSRYLVKRTGEKVFLECVQDMDHENMFWYRQDPGLGLRLIYFSYDVKMKEKGDIPEGYSVSREKKERFSLILESASTNQTSMYLCASSSVQAGKETQYFGPGTRLLVL.

The rearrangement links TRBV27 to TRBJ2-2, with 8 bases lining up with TRBD2. The ends lost 9 bases at V and 2 bases at J; junction bases unmatched: 11. Germline lookup yields CDR1 MNHEY and CDR2 SMNVEV (reference sequence). The CDR3 contains 16 residues. CDR3 bases: TGTGCCAGTACCAGCGGGAGTTGGTACAACACCGGGGAGCTGTTTTTT. Protein sequence: CASTSGSWYNTGELFF.

The genes are TRBV27 and TRBJ2-1, with TRBD2 identical over 8 bases. Germline CDR1 is MNHEY and CDR2 is SMNVEV (reference sequence). The length of the CDR3 is 16 residues. V lost 3 bases, J lost 8 bases, and 12 bases stayed unmatched. CDR3 sequence: CASSLSPAGEPDEQFF. The DNA of the CDR3 is TGTGCCAGCAGTTTGTCCCCAGCGGGAGAACCGGATGAGCAGTTCTTC.

V is TRBV27 and J is TRBJ2-7; TRBD1 aligns across 7 bases. V was pared by 5 bases and J by 3 bases, with 7 bases of the junction left unmatched. The germline V gene has CDR1 MNHEY and CDR2 SMNVEV (reference sequence). The CDR3 totals 14 residues. The CDR3 nucleotides are TGTGCCAGCAGTCACGCCGGGACAGACTACGAGCAGTACTTC. Translation: CASSHAGTDYEQYF.

The chain recombines TRBV5-6 with TRBJ1-1; TRBD1 agrees at 8 bases. The V segment lost 4 bases and the J segment 3 bases; nucleotides outside the gene matches: 5. The CDR3 length is 14 residues. The germline V gene encodes CDR1 SGHDT and CDR2 YYEEEE. The CDR3, as DNA: TGTGCCAGCAGCCCGACAGGGGCGGACACTGAAGCTTTCTTT. Translating gives CASSPTGADTEAFF.

The chain is built from TRBV5-6 and TRBJ2-3; 8 positions agree with TRBD1. Per the germline V gene, CDR1 is SGHDT and CDR2 is YYEEEE. Trimming cost V 1 base and J 4 bases; bases outside gene matches: 5. The CDR3 extends over 15 amino acids. CDR3 sequence: CASSLIGQGPDTQYF. CDR3 DNA: TGTGCCAGCAGCTTGATTGGACAGGGTCCAGATACGCAGTATTTT.

In its sample, this clone was seen once. The chain is built from TRBV4-1 and TRBJ2-1; a weak D match, TRBD2 (7 bases). This CDR3 is built from 17 residues. Germline loops: CDR1 MGHRA, CDR2 YSYEKL. Trimming pared 4 bases from V and 3 bases from J, leaving 19 bases between. This CDR3 reads CASSPWGGQEGYNEQFF. The CDR3 coding sequence is TGCGCCAGCAGCCCTTGGGGGGGGCAGGAGGGCTACAATGAGCAGTTCTTC.

V is TRBV7-9 and J is TRBJ2-5; 10 bases agree with TRBD1. Per the germline V gene, CDR1 is SEHNR and CDR2 is FQNEAQ (reference sequence). V shed 5 bases, J shed 3 bases, and the junction held 6 bases outside the gene matches. This CDR3 spans 15 amino acids. CDR3 bases: TGTGCCAGCAGCCCGGCCGGGACAGGGGAAGAGACCCAGTACTTC. Translated, it gives CASSPAGTGEETQYF.

The chain has TRBV7-9 and TRBJ2-7; tentative D call: TRBD2 (5 bases). The CDR3 runs to 14 residues. V was clipped by 5 bases and J by 2 bases, with 13 bases between them. Germline V gives CDR1 SEHNR, CDR2 FQNEAQ (reference sequence). In DNA, the CDR3 is TGTGCCAGCAGCCCCCCGGGAAGAACCTACGAGCAGTACTTC. Encoded protein: CASSPPGRTYEQYF.

J is TRBJ2-5 and V is TRBV28, with D perhaps matching TRBD2 (5 bases). This CDR3 spans 17 amino acids. V was cut by 5 bases and J by 2 bases, with 21 bases left in between. Germline loops: CDR1 MDHEN, CDR2 SYDVKM. CDR3 DNA: TGTGCCAGCAGTAAATGGCGGGCCTCACAAAAACAAGAGACCCAGTACTTC. The encoded protein is CASSKWRASQKQETQYF.

The chain links TRBV11-2 to TRBJ1-5; 7 nucleotides agree with TRBD1. There are 15 residues in the CDR3. The V gene's germline CDR1 is SGHAT and CDR2 FQNNGV. Unmatched junction bases numbered 7, after V lost 5 bases and J lost 3 bases. CDR3 amino acids: CASSQEGQHNQPQHF. The CDR3 bases are TGTGCCAGCAGCCAGGAGGGACAGCACAATCAGCCCCAGCATTTT.

The CDR3 sequence is CASSPLTGISEQYF. Written as DNA, the CDR3 is TGTGCCAGCAGCCCTTTAACCGGGATTAGCGAGCAGTACTTC. The chain recombines TRBV7-9 with TRBJ2-7; the D gene is possibly TRBD2 (5 bases). Between the trimmed V and J ends, which lost 5 bases and 6 bases, there was a span of 17 bases. This CDR3 spans 14 amino acids. CDR1 is SEHNR and CDR2 is FQNEAQ in the germline V gene (reference sequence).

The chain is built from TRBV11-2 and TRBJ2-7; D gene uncertain. The CDR3 totals 13 residues. V dropped 0 bases and J dropped 3 bases, with 6 bases sitting between them. Germline assignment: CDR1 SGHAT and CDR2 FQNNGV. The CDR3 nucleotides read TGTGCCAGCAGCTTAGAGAGGATCTACGAGCAGTACTTC. Residues: CASSLERIYEQYF.

The chain carries TRBV7-8 and TRBJ2-1, with 14 positions matching TRBD2. The CDR3 is 19 residues long. Germline assignment: CDR1 SGHVS and CDR2 FQNEAQ. The V and J ends lost 6 bases and 0 bases, in that order; junction bases with no gene match: 10. The CDR3 sequence: CASRGGLAGVGNSYNEQFF. CDR3 coding DNA: TGTGCCAGCAGAGGGGGACTAGCGGGAGTGGGGAACTCCTACAATGAGCAGTTCTTC.

The genes are TRBV19 and TRBJ2-5, with TRBD2 identical over 9 bases. The CDR3 has 15 residues. V shed 5 bases, J shed 5 bases, and the junction held 9 bases outside the gene matches. CDR1 and CDR2 from the germline V gene are LNHDA and SQIVND (reference sequence). CDR3 amino acids: CASSPISGSGETQYF. CDR3 in DNA: TGTGCCAGTAGTCCGATTAGCGGGAGTGGGGAGACCCAGTACTTC.

This chain connects TRBV4-1 to TRBJ2-2; no reliable D call. This CDR3 contains 17 residues. CDR1 is MGHRA and CDR2 is YSYEKL in the germline V gene. The V end lost 4 bases, the J end lost 0 bases, and 15 bases lay between the germline ends. CDR3 residues: CASSRLLEIANTGELFF. CDR3 DNA sequence: TGCGCCAGCAGCCGCTTGCTTGAGATCGCGAACACCGGGGAGCTGTTTTTT.

The gene calls are TRBV7-7 and TRBJ2-5; 13 nucleotides match TRBD2. V trimming: 5 bases; J trimming: 4 bases; junction bases outside the gene matches: 13. The length of the CDR3 is 18 residues. Germline CDR1 and CDR2: SSHAT and FNYEAQ (reference sequence). The CDR3 here is CASSAGLAGVLEGETQYF. CDR3 bases: TGTGCCAGCAGCGCAGGACTAGCGGGAGTCTTGGAGGGAGAGACCCAGTACTTC.